A selection of T cell receptor beta chains follows, all from one sample in a study of circulating CD8 cells and anti-PD-1 response in melanoma. One entry per CDR3 protein, called by TCRdb with MiXCR from the reads. This table has 200 to 300 distinct CDR3 sequences, approximately 5.9% appearing once. Sample: CD8+ T cells from PBMCs, taken at baseline or after one month of anti-PD-1 therapy (not recorded which). Receptor source: a human donor with melanoma. CDR3s include the opening cysteine and the closing phenylalanine or tryptophan. D genes are given only for firm matches. Only part of the rows carry a size: once, few, many, or a class if the clone is expanded.

DNA	CDR3	D	V	size	J
TGTGCCAGTAGTATAGATCCCGGGACACCGTTCTACGAGCAGTACTTC	CASSIDPGTPFYEQYF	-	TRBV19	medium-sized	TRBJ2-7
TGTGCCAGCAGTACATTCCGGGCCATACAAAACACCGGGGAGCTGTTTTTT	CASSTFRAIQNTGELFF	-	TRBV12-3/TRBV12-4	large	TRBJ2-2
TGTGCCAGTAGTCTGACTGCGAGCTCCTATAATTCACCCCTCCACTTT	CASSLTASSYNSPLHF	-	TRBV19	medium-sized	TRBJ1-6
TGTGCCAGTAGTCTCGGGGATGAGCAGTTCTTC	CASSLGDEQFF	-	TRBV19	-	TRBJ2-1
TGTGCCTGGAGTGGTGGGGCGAACACCGGGGAGCTGTTTTTT	CAWSGGANTGELFF	-	TRBV30	few	TRBJ2-2
TGTGCCAGCATCCCCCTCGGGGGGCACTCCTACGAGCAGTACTTC	CASIPLGGHSYEQYF	-	TRBV6-1	large	TRBJ2-7
TGTGCCAGTAGTATAACAGGGGGCGCGTCGGATGGCTACACCTTC	CASSITGGASDGYTF	TRBD1	TRBV19	medium-sized	TRBJ1-2
TGTGCCAGCACCAGCGGGAGGGAGACCCAGTACTTC	CASTSGRETQYF	TRBD2	TRBV28	hyperexpanded	TRBJ2-5
TGTGCCAGCAGTCTCTATAGCGGGGAGCAGTTCTTC	CASSLYSGEQFF	TRBD2	TRBV28	-	TRBJ2-1
TGCAGTGCTAGAGAGGTGGACAGGATCTATGGCTACACCTTC	CSAREVDRIYGYTF	TRBD1	TRBV20-1	large	TRBJ1-2
TGTGCCAGCAGTTTATATGGGGAGGGCGGGGAGCTGTTTTTT	CASSLYGEGGELFF	TRBD2	TRBV27	large	TRBJ2-2
TGTGCCTGGAGCACAGGGTACGGCCAAAAGTACGAGCAGTACTTC	CAWSTGYGQKYEQYF	-	TRBV30	large	TRBJ2-7
TGTGCCAGCAGCTTACTGACAGGGGCGGAAGATACGCAGTATTTT	CASSLLTGAEDTQYF	TRBD1	TRBV7-3	large	TRBJ2-3
TGTGCCAGCAGGGATGTAGTGGATTTCCCTGAAGCTTTCTTT	CASRDVVDFPEAFF	-	TRBV2	large	TRBJ1-1
TGCAGTGCTAGAGAGCGAGGGGCCTATGAGCAGTTCTTC	CSARERGAYEQFF	-	TRBV20-1	large	TRBJ2-1
TGTGCCAGCAGTGCGGTAGCGGGGGCCTCCTACGAGCAGTACTTC	CASSAVAGASYEQYF	TRBD2	TRBV2	large	TRBJ2-7
TGCAGTGCAAGGGGGGTCCGAGGGACAGGGTTCAACGAGCAGTACTTC	CSARGVRGTGFNEQYF	TRBD1	TRBV20-1	large	TRBJ2-7
TGTGCCAGTACTCCGGGACAGGGGATCCTCTACGAGCAGTACTTC	CASTPGQGILYEQYF	TRBD1	TRBV19	large	TRBJ2-7
TGTGCCAGCAACCACCCCGCCACTAGCACAGATACGCAGTATTTT	CASNHPATSTDTQYF	-	TRBV12-3/TRBV12-4	large	TRBJ2-3
TGTGCCAGTAGTATAGCCCTGGCGCGGGGGGCCAACGTCCTGACTTTC	CASSIALARGANVLTF	-	TRBV19	medium-sized	TRBJ2-6
TGCAGTGCTGCGGACAGGGCCGAAGCAGATACGCAGTATTTT	CSAADRAEADTQYF	TRBD1	TRBV20-1	large	TRBJ2-3
TGCGCCAGCAGTCCCCCCCCCCGGGACAGCTACTACGAGCAGTACTTC	CASSPPPRDSYYEQYF	TRBD1	TRBV23-1	medium-sized	TRBJ2-7
TGCAGTGCTAGATCGGACCGACAGGGGGACTACGAGCAGTACTTC	CSARSDRQGDYEQYF	TRBD1	TRBV20-1	large	TRBJ2-7
TGTGCCAGCAGTTACGAGGACGGGTACTACAATGAGCAGTTCTTC	CASSYEDGYYNEQFF	-	TRBV6-2/TRBV6-3	large	TRBJ2-1
TGTGCCAGCGAGCGGGGGGCTTACACCGGGGAGCTGTTTTTT	CASERGAYTGELFF	TRBD2	TRBV2	large	TRBJ2-2
TGTGCCTGGAGCCTCCTAGCGGGGGTAGAGACCCAGTACTTC	CAWSLLAGVETQYF	TRBD2	TRBV30	medium-sized	TRBJ2-5
TGTGCCAGCAGTTCACACTTGAACACCGGGGAGCTGTTTTTT	CASSSHLNTGELFF	-	TRBV27	hyperexpanded	TRBJ2-2
TGTGCCAGCAGTGGGGGGCAGGTCGGCAATGAGCAGTTCTTC	CASSGGQVGNEQFF	-	TRBV2	large	TRBJ2-1
TGTGCCAGCAGTCCCCAGGGGGGGAGTACTGAAGCTTTCTTT	CASSPQGGSTEAFF	TRBD1	TRBV27	large	TRBJ1-1
TGTGCCAGCCGAAGACTCGTAGACGAGCAGTTCTTC	CASRRLVDEQFF	-	TRBV25-1	large	TRBJ2-1
TGTGCCAGCAGTCCACACTTGAACACCGGGGAGCTGCTTTTT	CASSPHLNTGELLF	-	TRBV27	-	TRBJ2-2
TGTGCCAGCAGCGGCCGGGACAGGGTGACTTATGGCTACACCTTC	CASSGRDRVTYGYTF	TRBD1	TRBV7-2	large	TRBJ1-2
TGTGCCAGTAGTCCGGGACAGGGGGCGTACAATGAGCAGTTCTTC	CASSPGQGAYNEQFF	TRBD1	TRBV19	few	TRBJ2-1
TGCAGTGCTAGCCCCGGACTAGCGGACACAGATACGCAGTATTTT	CSASPGLADTDTQYF	TRBD2	TRBV20-1	large	TRBJ2-3
TGTGCCACTCAGACAGGGGCCGGGGAGCTGTTTTTT	CATQTGAGELFF	TRBD1	TRBV19	medium-sized	TRBJ2-2
TGCAGCGTTGAAGATTTGGCGCAGGGGGAAGGAGCAGATACGCAGTATTTT	CSVEDLAQGEGADTQYF	TRBD1	TRBV29-1	medium-sized	TRBJ2-3
TGTGCCAGCAGCCAAGAGGCGTATTACAATGAGCAGTTCTTC	CASSQEAYYNEQFF	-	TRBV4-2	large	TRBJ2-1
TGCGCCAGCAGCCAAGAAAAGGGCTACGAGCAGTACTTC	CASSQEKGYEQYF	-	TRBV4-1	-	TRBJ2-7
TGTGCCAGTAGTAGGACTAGCGGGGGGGCCGAGGAGCAGTTCTTC	CASSRTSGGAEEQFF	TRBD2	TRBV19	medium-sized	TRBJ2-1
TGTGCCAGCAGCTTCCTGGGGGGGGAGCTGTTTTTT	CASSFLGGELFF	-	TRBV7-2	-	TRBJ2-2
TGTGCCAGTAGTAGCCGGAGTGGGGAGACCCAGTACTTC	CASSSRSGETQYF	-	TRBV19	-	TRBJ2-5
TGCAGCGTTGCTGAAACTAGCGGGGGGGCCATGGGTAGAGATACGCAGTATTTT	CSVAETSGGAMGRDTQYF	TRBD2	TRBV29-1	large	TRBJ2-3
TGTGCCACCAGTGATTTCGAGGGGACAGCTTTCTTT	CATSDFEGTAFF	-	TRBV24-1	medium-sized	TRBJ1-1
TGCAGTGCTAGACCCATGGACAGGGTGGGCGCCGGGGAGCTGTTTTTT	CSARPMDRVGAGELFF	TRBD1	TRBV20-1	medium-sized	TRBJ2-2
TGTGCCAGCAGCCCGGGAGTGGCGAACACAGATACGCAGTATTTT	CASSPGVANTDTQYF	-	TRBV14	large	TRBJ2-3
TGTGCCAGCAGTTTTGAGAGGGCCTCCTACGAGCAGTACTTC	CASSFERASYEQYF	-	TRBV28	few	TRBJ2-7
TGTGCCAGTAGTTCGCCCTTATCCCTCCGCGACAGGGGGAATGCAGATACGCAGTATTTT	CASSSPLSLRDRGNADTQYF	TRBD1	TRBV19	large	TRBJ2-3
TGTGCCGGAGCAGCGGGTAGCTCCTACAATGATCAGTTCTTC	CAGAAGSSYNDQFF	-	TRBV30	-	TRBJ2-1
TGTGCCAGCAGTTTCCTTGGCAGGCCTGGCACCGGGGAGCTGTTTTTT	CASSFLGRPGTGELFF	-	TRBV28	large	TRBJ2-2
TGCAGTGCTAGAGAGGTGGACGGGGTCTATGGCTACACCTTC	CSAREVDGVYGYTF	-	TRBV20-1	-	TRBJ1-2
TGTGCCAGCGGATGGGGCACAGATACGCAGTATTTT	CASGWGTDTQYF	-	TRBV25-1	hyperexpanded	TRBJ2-3
TGTGCCTGGACGGGACTAGCGGGCTACAATGAGCAGTTCTTC	CAWTGLAGYNEQFF	TRBD2	TRBV30	medium-sized	TRBJ2-1
TGTGCCAGCAGTGGCCCGCCGAGAGCCAACACCGGGGAGCTGTTTTTT	CASSGPPRANTGELFF	-	TRBV25-1	large	TRBJ2-2
TGTGCCAGCAGCCAAGATGTCAGTCGGTTGCACGAGCAGTACTTC	CASSQDVSRLHEQYF	-	TRBV14	medium-sized	TRBJ2-7
TGTGCCAGCAGAGGGACAGTAACGAACACCGGGGAGCTGTTTTTT	CASRGTVTNTGELFF	TRBD1	TRBV2	large	TRBJ2-2